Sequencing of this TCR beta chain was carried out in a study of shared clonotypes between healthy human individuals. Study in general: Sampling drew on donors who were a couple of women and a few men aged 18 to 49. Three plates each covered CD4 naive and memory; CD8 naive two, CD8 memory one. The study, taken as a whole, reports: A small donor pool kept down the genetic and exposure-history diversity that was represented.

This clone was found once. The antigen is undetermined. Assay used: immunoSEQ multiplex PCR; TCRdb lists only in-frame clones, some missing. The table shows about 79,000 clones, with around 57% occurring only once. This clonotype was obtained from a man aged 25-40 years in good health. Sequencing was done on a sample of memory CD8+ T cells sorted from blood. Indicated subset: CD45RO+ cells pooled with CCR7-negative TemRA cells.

The CDR3 loop is CASSVALGTGVRETQYF. As DNA, the CDR3 is TGTGCCAGCAGCGTAGCTTTGGGGACAGGGGTGAGAGAGACCCAGTACTTC. The chain carries TRBV9 and TRBJ2-5, with 10 nucleotides matching TRBD1. The CDR3 extends over 17 amino acids. The germline V gene has CDR1 SGDLS and CDR2 YYNGEE. V lost 0 bases, J lost 4 bases, and 9 bases stayed unmatched.